Listed below are T cell receptor beta chains from one sample, sequenced in a study of PD-L1 blockade in urothelial cancer. Sequenced by immunoSEQ multiplex PCR; TCRdb stores in-frame clones only, minus some. This sample has 85,000 to 90,000 clones, with more than 80% found just once. The source was PBMCs, collected around atezolizumab (anti-PD-L1) treatment. These receptors all stem from a woman of 80 years or more with urothelial cancer. CDR3s include the opening cysteine and the closing phenylalanine or tryptophan. D genes are given only for firm matches. Some rows have no size entry. The others give once, few or many, or a class for an expanded clone.

length | size | D | J | V | DNA | CDR3
15 | - | TRBD1 | TRBJ1-2 | TRBV9 | TGTGCCAGCAGCGCCGGGACAGGGTGGAACTATGGCTACACCTTC | CASSAGTGWNYGYTF
12 | - | - | TRBJ1-5 | TRBV19 | TGTGCCTCACGGGACACCTATCAGCCCCAGCATTTT | CASRDTYQPQHF
14 | - | - | TRBJ2-7 | TRBV6-1 | TGTGCCAGCAGTGGATTGGGGGGGCTGGGAGAGCAGTACTTC | CASSGLGGLGEQYF
14 | once | - | TRBJ2-7 | TRBV6-1 | TGTGCCAGCAGTGAAGGCCTAGGAATGGGCGAGCAGTACTTC | CASSEGLGMGEQYF
15 | - | - | TRBJ1-1 | TRBV28 | TGTGCCAGCAGTCCCCCCGCGGGGGGGAACACTGAAGCTTTCTTT | CASSPPAGGNTEAFF
13 | - | - | TRBJ1-2 | TRBV14 | TGTGCCAGCAGCCAAGATCACCTGCAGGGCTACACCTTC | CASSQDHLQGYTF
15 | - | TRBD2 | TRBJ2-7 | TRBV30 | TGTGCCTGGAGTGTACGTAGGCTAGCGGGCTACGAGCAGTACTTC | CAWSVRRLAGYEQYF
13 | - | - | TRBJ1-4 | TRBV10-3 | TGTGCCATCAGTCCCGGGGATAATGAAAAACTGTTTTTT | CAISPGDNEKLFF
16 | - | - | TRBJ2-5 | TRBV6-5 | TGTGCCAGCAGTTACGACAGCTTTCCTCCCAAGGAGACCCAGTACTTC | CASSYDSFPPKETQYF
17 | - | - | TRBJ2-5 | TRBV11-2 | TGTGCCAGCAGCCTAAGGGGGAGAGGGTTCTACCAAGAGACCCAGTACTTC | CASSLRGRGFYQETQYF
12 | - | - | TRBJ1-3 | TRBV10-3 | TGTGCCATCGAGGGTTCTGGAAACACCATATATTTT | CAIEGSGNTIYF
14 | - | TRBD1 | TRBJ2-7 | TRBV6-1 | TGTGCCAGCAGCGTCAGGGGGCCGACCTACGAGCAGTACTTC | CASSVRGPTYEQYF
16 | - | - | TRBJ2-3 | TRBV4-1 | TGCGCCAGCAGCCCTTCAGGGAACGTGCCATCAGATACGCAGTATTTT | CASSPSGNVPSDTQYF
13 | - | - | TRBJ2-1 | TRBV6-6 | TGTGCCAGCACCGAAATACCAGGTAATGAGCAGTTCTTC | CASTEIPGNEQFF
15 | - | - | TRBJ1-1 | TRBV10-3 | TGTGCCATCAGTGAGTCGTTGGGGCCGAACACTGAAGCTTTCTTT | CAISESLGPNTEAFF
13 | - | TRBD2 | TRBJ2-4 | TRBV30 | TGTGCCTGGAGTGTGGCGGGAGGGGTCATTCAGTACTTC | CAWSVAGGVIQYF
13 | - | TRBD2 | TRBJ2-7 | TRBV2 | TGTGCCAGCCGACCGGACGGGGGGATGGGGCAGTACTTC | CASRPDGGMGQYF
14 | - | - | TRBJ1-2 | TRBV10-2 | TGCGCCAGCTCTCGCCCGAACAGGGAAGAGGGCTACACCTTC | CASSRPNREEGYTF
15 | - | TRBD1 | TRBJ2-3 | TRBV5-6 | TGTGCCAGCAGCCCCAGGGACAGTCTCGGTGATACGCAGTATTTT | CASSPRDSLGDTQYF
12 | - | TRBD2 | TRBJ2-7 | TRBV5-6 | TGTGCCAGCAGCCGGGAGGGACCCGAGCAGTACTTC | CASSREGPEQYF
13 | - | - | TRBJ2-1 | TRBV10-1 | TGCGCCAGCACAGGCGGGACTTACAATGAGCAGTTCTTC | CASTGGTYNEQFF
15 | - | - | TRBJ2-1 | TRBV4-2 | TGTGCCAGCAGCCAAGTCACGAGCTCCTACAATGAGCAGTTCTTC | CASSQVTSSYNEQFF
15 | - | TRBD1 | TRBJ2-1 | TRBV11-1 | TGTGCCAGCAGCTTAGGACAGGGGGCCTACAATGAGCAGTTCTTC | CASSLGQGAYNEQFF
16 | - | TRBD1 | TRBJ1-1 | TRBV28 | TGTGCCAGCAGTTTGGAAAGGGGGCGTTTGGGTACTGAAGCTTTCTTT | CASSLERGRLGTEAFF
17 | - | TRBD2 | TRBJ2-2 | TRBV9 | TGTGCCAGCAGTGCCGGGACTAGCGGGAGAACCACCGGGGAGCTGTTTTTT | CASSAGTSGRTTGELFF
14 | - | - | TRBJ2-2 | TRBV7-9 | TGTGCCAGCAGCCGGGACTCGAACACCGGGGAGCTGTTTTTT | CASSRDSNTGELFF
16 | - | TRBD2 | TRBJ2-1 | TRBV10-3 | TGTGCCATCAGGGCCCAAGGACTAGCGGGAGTCAATGAGCAGTTCTTC | CAIRAQGLAGVNEQFF
14 | - | - | TRBJ1-5 | TRBV5-5 | TGTGCCAGCAGCTTGGGACATAGCAATCAGCCCCAGCATTTT | CASSLGHSNQPQHF
15 | - | - | TRBJ2-5 | TRBV5-6 | TGTGCCAGCAGCAACGGACTAGGGGGGATGGAGACCCAGTACTTC | CASSNGLGGMETQYF
14 | few | - | TRBJ1-1 | TRBV10-3 | TGTGCCATCAGTGCCAAGGGGGAGAACACTGAAGCTTTCTTT | CAISAKGENTEAFF
17 | - | TRBD2 | TRBJ2-1 | TRBV5-1 | TGCGCCAGCAGCTCCGGACTAGCGGGAGGGCTAAACAATGAGCAGTTCTTC | CASSSGLAGGLNNEQFF
11 | once | - | TRBJ2-7 | TRBV5-4 | TGTGCCAGCAGCAACAGCTACGAGCAGTACTTC | CASSNSYEQYF
15 | - | TRBD1 | TRBJ2-7 | TRBV7-2 | TGTGCCAGCAGACTCGGACAGGGACCATCCTACGAGCAGTACTTC | CASRLGQGPSYEQYF
14 | - | - | TRBJ1-4 | TRBV2 | TGTGCCAGCAGTGTGTCGGCTAGGCGAGAAAAACTGTTTTTT | CASSVSARREKLFF
13 | once | TRBD1 | TRBJ1-1 | TRBV15 | TGTGCCACCAGCAGTAAACAGGGGGCTCTGGCTTTCTTT | CATSSKQGALAFF